This T cell receptor beta chain came from a study of blood T cell repertoires in COVID-19. Clones were read by immunoSEQ multiplex PCR, and TCRdb kept only the in-frame ones, dropping some. The data show 150,000 or so clones, just over 85% seen once. After removal of 3 bases from V and 7 bases from J, the junction contained 13 bases not matched to a gene. CDR1 MGHRA and CDR2 YSYEKL come from the germline V gene. The length of the CDR3 is 17 residues. This chain uses TRBV4-1 with TRBJ2-5, with TRBD2 matching 11 bases. The clonotype comes from a woman aged 55-75 years with acute or convalescent COVID-19. The specimen sequenced was peripheral blood. CDR3 sequence: CASSHQTSGGTLGTQYF. DNA for the CDR3: TGCGCCAGCAGCCACCAAACTAGCGGGGGTACCTTGGGGACCCAGTACTTC.